The 30 T cell receptor beta chains listed next were all sequenced from one sample in a study of control samples from healthy donors and cancer patients. Some clones are missing from TCRdb's copy, which holds only in-frame ones; the method was immunoSEQ multiplex PCR. Of 54,000 or so clones in the sample, 95% are singletons; the top ten hold less than 2.5%. Sequencing was done on a sample of blood. These receptor sequences come from a man aged 30 to 39 in good health.

The genes are TRBV5-1 and TRBJ2-5, with 11 bases matching TRBD1. The J segment lost 5 bases and the V segment lost 0 bases, leaving 6 bases of the junction unmatched. The CDR3 is 16 amino acids. Germline assignment: CDR1 SGHRS and CDR2 YFSETQ. CDR3 sequence: CASSLGTGGFYETQYF. CDR3 sequence (DNA): TGCGCCAGCAGCTTGGGGACAGGGGGCTTCTACGAGACCCAGTACTTC.

V and J are TRBV19 and TRBJ1-1; TRBD1 matches at 8 bases. The trim removed 3 bases at V and 7 bases at J, leaving 7 bases unmatched. The CDR3 is 14 amino acids. Germline CDR1 reads LNHDA; CDR2 reads SQIVND (reference sequence). Here the CDR3 reads CASSMDGQGGEAFF. CDR3 nucleotides: TGTGCCAGTAGTATGGACGGACAGGGTGGTGAAGCTTTCTTT.

V usage is TRBV2 and J usage is TRBJ2-5; maybe TRBD1 (6 bases). CDR1 is SNHLY and CDR2 is FYNNEI in the germline V gene. The V and J ends lost 9 bases and 3 bases respectively, with 17 bases between them. The CDR3 has 14 residues. This CDR3 is CASRKATGEETQYF. The CDR3 nucleotides are TGTGCCAGTAGGAAAGCGACAGGCGAAGAGACCCAGTACTTC.

The V and J genes are TRBV27 and TRBJ1-3; 8 bases are a match to TRBD1. The germline V gene encodes CDR1 MNHEY and CDR2 SMNVEV (reference sequence). The CDR3 covers 15 residues. V shed 6 bases and J 4 bases; nucleotides not matched to a gene: 8. CDR3 region: CASRSSTGGGNTIYF. The CDR3 region has the DNA TGTGCCAGCAGGTCATCTACAGGGGGAGGAAACACCATATATTTT.

The chain joins TRBV29-1 to TRBJ2-7; 9 bases are shared with TRBD1. This CDR3 region has 15 residues. V lost 6 bases and J lost 1; bases outside the gene matches: 10. Germline lookup yields CDR1 SQVTM and CDR2 ANQGSEA. CDR3 sequence (DNA): TGCAGCGTGACGGACAGGGGAATAAGGTCCTACGAGCAGTACTTC. This encodes CSVTDRGIRSYEQYF.

V and J are TRBV2 and TRBJ1-5; D gene ambiguous. Trimming cost V 8 bases and J 7 bases, with 18 bases left between them. The CDR3 runs to 14 residues. Germline CDR1 and CDR2: SNHLY and FYNNEI. The CDR3 here is CASSGTTRGQPQHF. In DNA form, the CDR3 reads TGTGCCAGCTCTGGCACGACAAGAGGGCAGCCCCAGCATTTT.

The chain joins TRBV11-2 to TRBJ2-1; the D is unclear. Trimming removed 4 bases at V and 4 bases at J, with 8 bases between. Germline CDR1 is SGHAT and CDR2 is FQNNGV. The CDR3 runs to 13 residues. DNA of the CDR3: TGTGCCAGCAGCTCTTCGCGTTACAATGAGCAGTTCTTC. Its protein product is CASSSSRYNEQFF.

The chain has TRBV10-3 and TRBJ2-7, with D hard to call. The ends were cut back, 5 bases at V and 1 base at J, with 9 bases in the middle. CDR1 ENHRY and CDR2 SYGVKD come from the germline V gene. This CDR3 has 13 amino acids. CDR3 region: CAISIGTSYEQYF. In DNA, the CDR3 is TGTGCCATCAGTATAGGCACTTCCTACGAGCAGTACTTC.

Concerning this clone: Germline and junction disagree at one end, which may indicate a read error. The chain combines TRBV28 with TRBJ1-2, with D hard to call. The CDR3 runs 12 residues. In germline, CDR1 is MDHEN, CDR2 SYDVKM. CDR3 region: CAGSRGGFGYTF. The CDR3 coding sequence is TGTGCCGGCAGCCGGGGAGGGTTCGGCTACACCTTC.

The rearrangement joins TRBV5-1 to TRBJ2-2, with 10 bases fitting TRBD2. This CDR3 spans 16 amino acids. V was pared by 4 bases and J by 5 bases, with 8 bases of the junction left unmatched. CDR1 SGHRS and CDR2 YFSETQ come from the germline V gene. In DNA form, the CDR3 reads TGCGCCAGCAGCATCTTAGCGGGAGGTTTAACCGGGGAGCTGTTTTTT. Translation: CASSILAGGLTGELFF.

The gene calls are TRBV13 and TRBJ1-1; a weak D match, TRBD1 (5 bases). Trimming took 2 bases from V and 4 from J, leaving 14 bases between them. Germline V lookup: CDR1 PRHDT, CDR2 FYEKMQ (reference sequence). The CDR3 consists of 15 residues. The CDR3 reads CASSLRGDGSTEAFF. The CDR3 DNA follows: TGTGCCAGCAGCTTACGGGGGGACGGTAGCACTGAAGCTTTCTTT.

Here the CDR3 DNA reads TGTGCCAGCAGCGTAGGAACCTCAGATACGCAGTATTTT. This encodes CASSVGTSDTQYF. The chain employs TRBV9 and TRBJ2-3; no clear D. V was trimmed by 0 bases and J by 4 bases, leaving 6 bases between them. The CDR3 runs to 13 residues. The V gene's germline CDR1 is SGDLS and CDR2 YYNGEE.

V and J are TRBV9 and TRBJ1-4; 8 bases match TRBD1. Unmatched junction bases numbered 6, after V lost 4 bases and J lost 7 bases. CDR1 is SGDLS and CDR2 is YYNGEE in the germline V gene. This CDR3 comprises 14 residues. The CDR3 is CASSPQGAGEKLFF. CDR3 DNA: TGTGCCAGCAGCCCCCAGGGGGCGGGTGAAAAACTGTTTTTT.

V and J are TRBV7-2 and TRBJ2-7, with D hard to call. V was shortened by 10 bases and J by 1 base, with 11 bases between the two germline ends. CDR1 and CDR2 from the germline V gene are SGHTA and FQGNSA. The CDR3 runs to 12 residues. Here the CDR3 reads CATVADSYEQYF. CDR3 DNA: TGTGCCACCGTTGCAGATTCCTACGAGCAGTACTTC.

The CDR3 sequence: CASSFRYLYNEQFF. In DNA form, the CDR3 reads TGTGCCAGCAGTTTCCGATACCTCTACAATGAGCAGTTCTTC. The genes are TRBV27 and TRBJ2-1; D unclear. V lost 3 bases and J 3 bases, leaving 9 bases between the germline ends. CDR1 and CDR2 (germline): MNHEY, SMNVEV (reference sequence). CDR3 size: 14 residues.

V gene TRBV7-2 combines with J gene TRBJ2-4; D is perhaps TRBD1 (6 bases). Germline CDR1 and CDR2: SGHTA and FQGNSA. The length of the CDR3 is 14 residues. Between the trimmed V and J ends, which lost 5 bases and 6 bases, there was a span of 14 bases. The CDR3 sequence is CASSQATGINIQYF. The CDR3 bases are TGTGCCAGCAGCCAAGCCACAGGGATAAACATTCAGTACTTC. The entire variable domain, with the rest obtained from reference TRBV7-2 and TRBJ2-4, is as follows: GAGVSQSPSNKVTEKGKDVELRCDPISGHTALYWYRQSLGQGLEFLIYFQGNSAPDKSGLPSDRFSAERTGGSVSTLTIQRTQQEDSAVYLCASSQATGINIQYFGAGTRLSVL.

This chain connects TRBV6-5 to TRBJ2-7, with 8 bases matching TRBD1. The CDR3 is 15 residues long. CDR1 MNHEY and CDR2 SVGAGI come from the germline V gene. Unmatched junction bases numbered 4, after V lost 0 bases and J lost 3 bases. CDR3 sequence: CASSYSGTGRYEQYF. The CDR3 nucleotides are TGTGCCAGCAGTTACTCCGGGACAGGACGCTACGAGCAGTACTTC.

This clone was observed a handful of times. The chain uses TRBV27 and TRBJ1-1; TRBD1 matches 9 bases. V shed 6 bases, J shed 1 base, and the junction held 0 bases outside the gene matches. The CDR3 extends over 13 amino acids. Germline CDR1 reads MNHEY; CDR2 reads SMNVEV (reference sequence). CDR3 bases: TGTGCCAGCAGACAGGGGGCGAACACTGAAGCTTTCTTT. Protein: CASRQGANTEAFF.

The chain has TRBV6-6 and TRBJ1-5, with TRBD1 as a possible D gene (5 bases). Trimming pared 5 bases from V and 5 bases from J, leaving 13 bases between. This CDR3 region has 14 residues. The germline gives CDR1 MNHNY, CDR2 SVGAGI (reference sequence). For the CDR3, the DNA is TGTGCCAGCAGTGGGACGAGAGTGGATCAGCCCCAGCATTTT. It specifies CASSGTRVDQPQHF.

V gene TRBV5-1 combines with J gene TRBJ2-1; possibly TRBD2 for D (6 bases). Trimming cost V 4 bases and J 0 bases, with 11 bases left between them. The CDR3 covers 15 residues. Looked up from germline, CDR1 is SGHRS and CDR2 is YFSETQ. The CDR3 region has the DNA TGCGCCAGCAGCCCCGGGGACTTCTCCTACAATGAGCAGTTCTTC. This translates into CASSPGDFSYNEQFF.

This clone has only one observation. The J gene is TRBJ1-2, the V gene TRBV28, with TRBD1 matching 11 bases. The CDR3 runs to 16 residues. J gave up 4 bases and V 6 bases, and 10 bases lay outside the gene matches. Germline V gives CDR1 MDHEN, CDR2 SYDVKM. DNA for the CDR3: TGTGCCAGCAGCGTCCCGGGACAGGGGGGAGTCTATGGCTACACCTTC. It encodes CASSVPGQGGVYGYTF.

This sequence joins TRBV13 and TRBJ2-7; D might be TRBD2 (6 bases). The V end lost 3 bases, the J end lost 7 bases, and 13 bases lay between the germline ends. Germline V gene sequence: CDR1 PRHDT, CDR2 FYEKMQ (reference sequence). CDR3 size: 13 residues. DNA of the CDR3: TGTGCCAGCAGCTTGGGGGGTTTTGGGGAGCAGTACTTC. It specifies CASSLGGFGEQYF. Complete variable domain (other parts from reference TRBV13 and TRBJ2-7): AAGVIQSPRHLIKEKRETATLKCYPIPRHDTVYWYQQGPGQDPQFLISFYEKMQSDKGSIPDRFSAQQFSDYHSELNMSSLELGDSALYFCASSLGGFGEQYFGPGTRLTVT.

The rearrangement joins TRBV9 to TRBJ2-3; D is perhaps TRBD1 or TRBD2 (6 bases each). This CDR3 has 14 residues. Germline CDR1 SGDLS, CDR2 YYNGEE. The ends were cut back, 5 bases at V and 0 bases at J, with 10 bases in the middle. CDR3 DNA sequence: TGTGCCAGCAGGGGGGGCGGGAGCACAGATACGCAGTATTTT. This translates into CASRGGGSTDTQYF.

V gene TRBV6-5 combines with J gene TRBJ2-5; D call uncertain. This CDR3 contains 14 residues. The germline CDR1 and CDR2 sequences are MNHEY and SVGAGI. V shed 4 bases and J shed 3 bases, with 12 bases lying between them. The CDR3 region is CASSSPRLEETQYF. DNA of the CDR3: TGTGCCAGCAGTTCCCCGCGACTGGAAGAGACCCAGTACTTC.

The chain is built from TRBV27 and TRBJ1-1; a weak D match, TRBD1 (5 bases). The V end lost 1 base, the J end lost 2 bases, and 11 bases lay between the germline ends. From germline, CDR1 is MNHEY and CDR2 SMNVEV (reference sequence). CDR3 size: 15 residues. This CDR3 is CASSLWRGVNTEAFF. For the CDR3, the DNA is TGTGCCAGCAGTTTATGGCGGGGGGTAAACACTGAAGCTTTCTTT.

This chain connects TRBV5-4 to TRBJ2-7; D might be TRBD2 (5 bases). The germline V and J ends were trimmed by 0 bases and 3 bases, with 16 bases remaining between them. The germline V gene encodes CDR1 SGHNT and CDR2 YYREEE (reference sequence). This CDR3 is 16 amino acids long. CDR3 nucleotide sequence: TGTGCCAGCAGCTTGGCCGGAGGAGGCGCAGTCTACGAGCAGTACTTC. This translates into CASSLAGGGAVYEQYF.

The V and J genes are TRBV7-2 and TRBJ2-1, with a weak D call TRBD2 (5 bases). V lost 5 bases, J lost 6 bases, and 8 bases lay in between. There are 12 residues in the CDR3. CDR1 and CDR2 (germline): SGHTA, FQGNSA. The DNA of the CDR3 is TGTGCCAGCAGCCAAACTAGCAATGAGCAGTTCTTC. This codes for CASSQTSNEQFF.

The chain is built from TRBV12-5 and TRBJ2-4; D is unresolved. Germline V gene data show CDR1 as LGHNT and CDR2 as FRNRAP. CDR3 size: 13 residues. V was pared by 1 base and J by 2 bases, with 3 bases between. The CDR3 spells CASGLGSKNIQYF. CDR3 sequence (DNA): TGTGCTAGTGGTTTGGGATCCAAAAACATTCAGTACTTC.

The gene calls are TRBV24-1 and TRBJ2-3; 12 nucleotides agree with TRBD1. This CDR3 is 15 amino acids long. The germline CDR1 and CDR2 sequences are KGHDR and SFDVKD. V dropped 2 bases and J dropped 8; count of bases not matched to a gene: 4. CDR3 nucleotide sequence: TGTGCCACCAGTGATTCGGGACAGGGGGCTGGTACGCAGTATTTT. Amino acid sequence: CATSDSGQGAGTQYF.

V is TRBV9 and J is TRBJ2-5; tentatively, D is TRBD1 (6 bases). The CDR3 length is 15 residues. Germline V gene sequence: CDR1 SGDLS, CDR2 YYNGEE. V was pared by 0 bases and J by 5 bases, with 14 bases between. The DNA for the CDR3 is TGTGCCAGCAGCGTAGATCCAGGGGCGACGGAGACCCAGTACTTC. This encodes CASSVDPGATETQYF.